The 4 T cell receptor beta chains reported below all come from one sample, sequenced in a study of blood T cell repertoires in COVID-19. TCRdb's table, derived via immunoSEQ multiplex PCR, lists solely in-frame clones and lacks some. In the table there are 90,000 to 120,000 clones, roughly nine tenths of which are singletons. Sequences were obtained from peripheral blood. The receptors here all came from a man in his fifties or sixties with acute or convalescent COVID-19.

This chain connects TRBV11-3 to TRBJ2-3; the match to TRBD2 covers 7 bases. The CDR3 has 16 residues. V was clipped by 7 bases and J by 8 bases; unmatched bases: 18. Germline-derived CDR1 and CDR2 are SGHNT and YENEEA. The CDR3 is CASTPGGTGGRGTQYF. DNA for the CDR3: TGTGCCAGCACCCCTGGCGGAACGGGAGGAAGAGGTACGCAGTATTTT.

This rearrangement joins TRBV20-1 to TRBJ2-7, with a weak D call TRBD1 (5 bases). The CDR3 extends over 11 amino acids. Deletions cut 6 bases from V and 2 bases from J, with 8 bases between. Germline V gene lookup returns CDR1 DFQATT and CDR2 SNEGSKA (reference sequence). CDR3 region: CSARTTYEQYF. CDR3 DNA sequence: TGCAGTGCCCGGACAACCTACGAGCAGTACTTC.

The chain links TRBV10-3 to TRBJ1-5; D unclear. Germline V gene lookup returns CDR1 ENHRY and CDR2 SYGVKD. The CDR3 runs 16 residues. The V end lost 0 bases, the J end lost 8 bases, and 17 bases lay between the germline ends. The CDR3 nucleotides read TGTGCCATCAGTGAGTCCCTTCAAGCCGTCGGAGAGCCCCAGCATTTT. This translates into CAISESLQAVGEPQHF.

The rearrangement joins TRBV24-1 to TRBJ1-2, with D tentatively TRBD1 (5 bases). This CDR3 is built from 14 residues. The V end was cut by 0 bases, the J end by 2 bases, with 6 bases between. The V gene's germline CDR1 is KGHDR and CDR2 SFDVKD. CDR3 residues: CATSDLGQNYGYTF. CDR3 DNA sequence: TGTGCCACCAGTGATTTGGGACAAAACTATGGCTACACCTTC.